The TCR beta chain under discussion was sequenced for a study of monozygotic twins with inflammatory bowel disease (dated by TCRdb to about 2019). For the wider study: The full study comprised around 28 monozygotic twin pairs: nine German pairs (four IBD-concordant, five IBD-discordant) and 19 IBD-discordant Danish pairs. Each individual had, on average, about 151 000 unique TCRalpha sequences and 181 000 unique TCRbeta sequences available for analysis. Within discordant pairs, disease-associated traits were sought mainly by comparing IBD patients with their genetically identical healthy co-twins.

Points on this clonotype: The antigen this receptor binds is unknown.

The method behind the library was 5' RACE. Each TCR library was prepared from roughly 3,800 ng of total RNA. For each sample, cDNA synthesis with SMARTScribe reverse transcriptase was split into eight separate reactions. During cDNA synthesis, unique molecular identifiers containing a 6-nucleotide sample barcode were introduced by template switching. Amplification of TCRalpha and TCRbeta cDNA involved two nested PCRs of 16 and 9 cycles, and each PCR was followed by bead purification. Before amplification, the cDNA was treated with uracil DNA-glycosylase and purified using the QIAquick PCR purification kit. The second PCR was the step at which Illumina TruSeq-compatible adapters and sample-specific barcodes were added. TapeStation and Qubit were used to check library quality and concentration, and about 5.2 ng of each library went into the pool. Pooled libraries were sequenced on an Illumina HiSeq2500 single-index Rapid Run with 2 x 100 bp reads and custom sequencing primers. On the study's bioinformatics: UMI-based consensus assembly with MiGEC version 1.2.6 was used to correct PCR and sequencing errors. MiXCR version 2.1.1 was used for V(D)J alignment, clonotype assembly and CDR3 extraction. To normalise gene usage, clonotype sharing and MAIT/NKT TCR abundance, the top 1000, 10 000 and 20 000 clonotypes in each sample were analysed. After downsampling to 27 000 UMIs, diversity was calculated as the inverse Simpson index using the vegan R package. Paired Mann-Whitney U tests on discordant twin pairs were used, with Benjamini-Hochberg multiple-testing correction. Through TCRdb reprocessing, the reads give one entry per CDR3 protein sequence; DNA is omitted. TCRdb, rather than the study authors, made the V and J calls. The table kept for this sample lists 150,000 to 200,000 distinct CDR3 sequences. The ten largest clones represent approximately 2.8% of the sample.

The study at large found these results: Fewer clonotypes were shared with other individuals by IBD patients than by healthy twins, most markedly in patients showing signs of disease activity. Because patients received different immunosuppressive treatments, the repertoires may have picked up extra background noise and variability between individuals. The results gave no support for a single strong signal or clonotype linked to IBD. Distinction between different T cell subtypes could not be achieved in the analysis. Measured by the inverse Simpson index, TCRbeta repertoire diversity was lower in IBD patients than in their healthy co-twins. No difference in repertoire similarity was observed between concordant and discordant twins, possibly owing to limited statistical power.

From each donor, a roughly 2.5 ml peripheral blood sample was collected into PAXgene tubes and stored at -80 degrees C. Without T cell sorting, total RNA was isolated from whole blood using the PAXgene blood miRNA kit on an automated QIAcube. Deep TCRalpha and TCRbeta repertoire profiling with unique molecular barcoding was performed on peripheral blood of monozygotic twin pairs concordant or discordant for inflammatory bowel disease. Smoking habits were recorded for all twin pairs, and individuals were classified as current, former or never smokers. The CDR3, cysteine through phenylalanine, is 14 amino acids long. No nucleotide data were recorded. As encoded in the germline V gene (reference sequence), CDR1 is DFQATT while CDR2 is SNEGSKA.

The specimen sequenced was blood. This sequence originates from a human donor with ulcerative colitis or Crohn's disease, or a healthy co-twin of an affected twin (not recorded which). The rearranged segments are TRBV20-1 and TRBJ1-2. The CDR3 corresponds to CSASWQIIDYGYTF.